A selection of T cell receptor beta chains follows, all from one sample in a study of CD8 T cells in Susac syndrome. TCRdb itself ran the immunoSEQ multiplex PCR reads through MiXCR, one entry per CDR3 protein. In the table there are around 100,000 distinct CDR3 sequences, 95% of which are singletons. The material sequenced was CD8+ T cells from PBMCs. The receptors shown here come from a human donor with Susac syndrome. Both conserved end residues are part of each CDR3. Fields, in order: J gene, V gene, D gene, CDR3 protein, CDR3 DNA. The D gene is left open where the match is weak.

j_call: TRBJ1-2
v_call: TRBV24-1
d_call: -
cdr3_aa: CATSDRNFYGYTF
cdr3_nt: TGTGCCACCAGTGACAGGAACTTCTATGGCTACACCTTC

j_call: TRBJ2-2
v_call: TRBV13
d_call: TRBD1
cdr3_aa: CASSLSPGQGMTGELFF
cdr3_nt: TGTGCCAGCAGCCTAAGCCCCGGACAGGGGATGACCGGGGAGCTGTTTTTT

j_call: TRBJ2-1
v_call: TRBV14
d_call: -
cdr3_aa: CASSQDRSVNNEQFF
cdr3_nt: TGTGCCAGCAGCCAAGATCGTTCGGTCAACAATGAGCAGTTCTTC

j_call: TRBJ2-5
v_call: TRBV28
d_call: -
cdr3_aa: CASSRSETQYF
cdr3_nt: TGTGCCAGCAGTCGTAGTGAGACCCAGTACTTC

j_call: TRBJ2-3
v_call: TRBV15
d_call: TRBD1
cdr3_aa: CATSRDRGGATDTQYF
cdr3_nt: TGTGCCACCAGCAGAGATCGAGGGGGCGCAACAGATACGCAGTATTTT

j_call: TRBJ2-7
v_call: TRBV13
d_call: TRBD2
cdr3_aa: CASSQSGWTSGSSPSYEQYF
cdr3_nt: TGTGCCAGCAGCCAATCGGGGTGGACTAGCGGGAGTAGCCCTTCCTACGAGCAGTACTTC

j_call: TRBJ2-3
v_call: TRBV29-1
d_call: -
cdr3_aa: CSLTGPSTDTQYF
cdr3_nt: TGCAGCCTTACAGGGCCCAGCACAGATACGCAGTATTTT

j_call: TRBJ2-1
v_call: TRBV14
d_call: -
cdr3_aa: CASSQWDSYNEQFF
cdr3_nt: TGTGCCAGCAGCCAGTGGGACTCCTACAATGAGCAGTTCTTC

j_call: TRBJ1-1
v_call: TRBV20-1
d_call: -
cdr3_aa: CSANRDGNTEAFF
cdr3_nt: TGCAGTGCTAATAGGGACGGTAACACTGAAGCTTTCTTT

j_call: TRBJ2-3
v_call: TRBV7-2
d_call: -
cdr3_aa: CASSRLLGDTQYF
cdr3_nt: TGTGCCAGCAGCCGCCTTCTTGGGGATACGCAGTATTTT

j_call: TRBJ2-5
v_call: TRBV14
d_call: -
cdr3_aa: CASSSDRIGSEETQYF
cdr3_nt: TGTGCCAGCAGCTCAGACAGGATTGGTTCCGAAGAGACCCAGTACTTC

j_call: TRBJ1-2
v_call: TRBV29-1
d_call: -
cdr3_aa: CSVEDSGRSYGYTF
cdr3_nt: TGCAGCGTTGAAGATTCTGGCAGGAGCTATGGCTACACCTTC

j_call: TRBJ2-7
v_call: TRBV4-1
d_call: -
cdr3_aa: CASSQDIGSNHYEQYF
cdr3_nt: TGCGCCAGCAGCCAAGATATTGGCTCCAATCACTACGAGCAGTACTTC

j_call: TRBJ1-1
v_call: TRBV13
d_call: -
cdr3_aa: CASSRTANTEAFF
cdr3_nt: TGTGCCAGCTCCAGGACAGCCAACACTGAAGCTTTCTTT

j_call: TRBJ1-2
v_call: TRBV20-1
d_call: -
cdr3_aa: CSARAKEGGYGYTF
cdr3_nt: TGCAGTGCTAGAGCTAAGGAAGGAGGCTATGGCTACACCTTC

j_call: TRBJ2-1
v_call: TRBV9
d_call: -
cdr3_aa: CASSVEAGNEQFF
cdr3_nt: TGTGCCAGCAGCGTAGAGGCGGGGAATGAGCAGTTCTTC

j_call: TRBJ2-1
v_call: TRBV18
d_call: -
cdr3_aa: CASSPPGVANEQFF
cdr3_nt: TGTGCCAGCTCACCCCCGGGAGTGGCCAATGAGCAGTTCTTC

j_call: TRBJ2-7
v_call: TRBV27
d_call: -
cdr3_aa: CASSPTPEEKDEQYF
cdr3_nt: TGTGCCAGCAGTCCGACTCCTGAAGAGAAAGACGAGCAGTACTTC

j_call: TRBJ1-1
v_call: TRBV7-9
d_call: -
cdr3_aa: CASRLNPDAFF
cdr3_nt: TGTGCCAGCAGACTGAACCCGGACGCTTTCTTT

j_call: TRBJ1-5
v_call: TRBV29-1
d_call: -
cdr3_aa: CSVVGGPNQPQHF
cdr3_nt: TGCAGCGTTGTTGGTGGACCCAATCAGCCCCAGCATTTT

j_call: TRBJ2-3
v_call: TRBV25-1
d_call: -
cdr3_aa: CASSQGTQYF
cdr3_nt: TGTGCCAGCAGCCAAGGCACGCAGTATTTT